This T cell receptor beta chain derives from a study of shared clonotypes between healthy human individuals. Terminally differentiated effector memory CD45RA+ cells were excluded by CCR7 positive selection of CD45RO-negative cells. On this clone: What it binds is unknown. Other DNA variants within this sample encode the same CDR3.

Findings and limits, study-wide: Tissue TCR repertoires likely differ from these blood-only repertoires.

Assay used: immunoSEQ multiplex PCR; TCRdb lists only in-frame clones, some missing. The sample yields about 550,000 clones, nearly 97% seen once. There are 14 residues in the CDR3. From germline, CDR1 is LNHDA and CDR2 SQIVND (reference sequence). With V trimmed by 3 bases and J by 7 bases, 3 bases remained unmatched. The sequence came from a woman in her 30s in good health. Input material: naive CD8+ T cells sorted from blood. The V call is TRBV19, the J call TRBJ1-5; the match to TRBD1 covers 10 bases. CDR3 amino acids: CASSIRDRGQPQHF. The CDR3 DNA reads TGTGCCAGTAGTATTCGGGACAGGGGACAGCCCCAGCATTTT.